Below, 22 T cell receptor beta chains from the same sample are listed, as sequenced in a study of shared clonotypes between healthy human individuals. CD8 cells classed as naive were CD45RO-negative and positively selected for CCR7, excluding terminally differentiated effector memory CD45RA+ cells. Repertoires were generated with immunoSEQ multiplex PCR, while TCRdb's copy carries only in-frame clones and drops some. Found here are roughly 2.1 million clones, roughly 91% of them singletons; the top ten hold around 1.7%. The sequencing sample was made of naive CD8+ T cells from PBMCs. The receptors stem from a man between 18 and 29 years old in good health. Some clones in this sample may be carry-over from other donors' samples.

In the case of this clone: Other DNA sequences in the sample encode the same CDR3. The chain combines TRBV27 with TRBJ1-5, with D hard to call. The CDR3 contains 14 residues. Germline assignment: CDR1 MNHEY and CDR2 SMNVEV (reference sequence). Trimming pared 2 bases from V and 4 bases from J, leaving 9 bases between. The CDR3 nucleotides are TGTGCCAGCAGTTTACGGGCCGTTAATCAGCCCCAGCATTTT. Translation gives CASSLRAVNQPQHF.

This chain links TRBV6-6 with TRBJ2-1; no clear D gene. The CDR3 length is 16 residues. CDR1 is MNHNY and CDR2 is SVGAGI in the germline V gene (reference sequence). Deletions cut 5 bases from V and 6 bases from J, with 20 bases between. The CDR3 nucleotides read TGTGCCAGCAGTCCAACCCGGGTCCTTCCGGTCAATGAGCAGTTCTTC. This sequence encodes CASSPTRVLPVNEQFF.

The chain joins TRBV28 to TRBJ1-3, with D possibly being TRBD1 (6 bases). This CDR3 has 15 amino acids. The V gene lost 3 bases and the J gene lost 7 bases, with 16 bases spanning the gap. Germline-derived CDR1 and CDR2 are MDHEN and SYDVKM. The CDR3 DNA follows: TGTGCCAGCAGTTTCGGACAGCTCACGGGGAACACCATATATTTT. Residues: CASSFGQLTGNTIYF.

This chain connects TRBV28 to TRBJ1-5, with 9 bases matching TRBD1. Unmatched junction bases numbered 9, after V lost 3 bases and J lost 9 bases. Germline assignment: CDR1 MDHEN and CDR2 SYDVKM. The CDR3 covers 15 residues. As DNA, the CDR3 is TGTGCCAGCAGTTTGGGACAGGGACTAGGATTGCCCCAGCATTTT. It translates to CASSLGQGLGLPQHF.

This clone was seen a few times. Here the CDR3 reads CASSAGQSTNEKLFF. The CDR3 nucleotides are TGTGCCAGCAGCGCGGGACAGTCAACTAATGAAAAACTGTTTTTT. The chain is built from TRBV9 and TRBJ1-4; 7 nucleotides line up with TRBD1. The trim removed 3 bases at V and 0 bases at J, leaving 2 bases unmatched. This CDR3 has 15 amino acids. The germline V gene has CDR1 SGDLS and CDR2 YYNGEE.

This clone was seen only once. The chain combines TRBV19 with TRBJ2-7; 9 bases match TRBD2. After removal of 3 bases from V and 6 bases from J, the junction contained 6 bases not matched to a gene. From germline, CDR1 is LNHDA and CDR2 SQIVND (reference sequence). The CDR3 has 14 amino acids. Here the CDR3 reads CASSISGSGPEQYF. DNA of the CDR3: TGTGCCAGTAGTATTAGCGGGAGTGGTCCCGAGCAGTACTTC.

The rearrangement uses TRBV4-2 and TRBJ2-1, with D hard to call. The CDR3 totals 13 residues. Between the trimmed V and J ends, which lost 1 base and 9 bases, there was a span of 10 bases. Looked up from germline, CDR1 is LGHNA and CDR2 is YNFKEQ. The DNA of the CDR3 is TGTGCCAGCAGCCAAGGGGTCACTGGTGAGCAGTTCTTC. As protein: CASSQGVTGEQFF.

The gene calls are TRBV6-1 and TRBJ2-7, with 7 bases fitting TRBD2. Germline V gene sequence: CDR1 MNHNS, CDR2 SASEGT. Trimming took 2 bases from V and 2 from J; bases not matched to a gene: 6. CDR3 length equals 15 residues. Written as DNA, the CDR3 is TGTGCCAGCAGTGAAAGGGCGGGAGCTGCCTACGAGCAGTACTTC. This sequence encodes CASSERAGAAYEQYF.

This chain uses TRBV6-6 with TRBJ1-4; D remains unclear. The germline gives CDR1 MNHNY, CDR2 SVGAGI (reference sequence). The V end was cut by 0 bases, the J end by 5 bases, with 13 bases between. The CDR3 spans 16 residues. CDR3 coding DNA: TGTGCCAGCAGTTACTCCCCCGACCTTTCCAATGAAAAACTGTTTTTT. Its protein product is CASSYSPDLSNEKLFF.

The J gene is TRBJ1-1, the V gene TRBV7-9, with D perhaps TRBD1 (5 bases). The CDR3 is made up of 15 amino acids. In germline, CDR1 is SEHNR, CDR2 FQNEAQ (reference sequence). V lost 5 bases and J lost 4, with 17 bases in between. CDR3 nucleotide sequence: TGTGCCAGCAGCCCCTCCGAGGGGCCATCCACTGAAGCTTTCTTT. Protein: CASSPSEGPSTEAFF.

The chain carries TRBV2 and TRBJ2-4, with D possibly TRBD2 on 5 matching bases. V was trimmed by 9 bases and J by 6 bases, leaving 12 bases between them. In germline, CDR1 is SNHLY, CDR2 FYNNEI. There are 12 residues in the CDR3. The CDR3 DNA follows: TGTGCCAGGGGAGACCGAGGAAACATTCAGTACTTC. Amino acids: CARGDRGNIQYF.

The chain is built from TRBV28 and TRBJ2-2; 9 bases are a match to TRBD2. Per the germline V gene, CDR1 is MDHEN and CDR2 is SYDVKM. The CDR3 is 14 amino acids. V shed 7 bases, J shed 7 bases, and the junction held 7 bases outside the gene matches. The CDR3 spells CASTDRLAVGELFF. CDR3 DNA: TGTGCCAGCACAGACCGACTAGCGGTCGGGGAGCTGTTTTTT.

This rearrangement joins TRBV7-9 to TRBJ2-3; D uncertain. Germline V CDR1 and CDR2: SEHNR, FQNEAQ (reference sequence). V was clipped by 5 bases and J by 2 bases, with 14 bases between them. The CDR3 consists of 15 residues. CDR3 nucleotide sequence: TGTGCCAGCAGCCCTCAAGGCTTGTTCACAGATACGCAGTATTTT. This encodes CASSPQGLFTDTQYF. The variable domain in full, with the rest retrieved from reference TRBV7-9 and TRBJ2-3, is DTGVSQNPRHKITKRGQNVTFRCDPISEHNRLYWYRQTLGQGPEFLTYFQNEAQLEKSRLLSDRFSAERPKGSFSTLEIQRTEQGDSAMYLCASSPQGLFTDTQYFGPGTRLTVL.

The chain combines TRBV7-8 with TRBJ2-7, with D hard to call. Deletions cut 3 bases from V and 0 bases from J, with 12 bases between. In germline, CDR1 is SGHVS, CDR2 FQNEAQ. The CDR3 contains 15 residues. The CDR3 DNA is TGTGCCAGCAGCTTTCCATACTCCAGCTCCTACGAGCAGTACTTC. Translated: CASSFPYSSSYEQYF.

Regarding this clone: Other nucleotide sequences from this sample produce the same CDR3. In DNA form, the CDR3 reads TGTGCCAGCAGTAGGGACGGTTCCTACGAGCAGTACTTC. Its translation is CASSRDGSYEQYF. This rearrangement joins TRBV28 to TRBJ2-7; D tentatively fits TRBD1 or TRBD2 (5 bases each). V lost 5 bases, J lost 1 base, and 9 bases lay in between. The germline V gene has CDR1 MDHEN and CDR2 SYDVKM. The length of the CDR3 is 13 residues.

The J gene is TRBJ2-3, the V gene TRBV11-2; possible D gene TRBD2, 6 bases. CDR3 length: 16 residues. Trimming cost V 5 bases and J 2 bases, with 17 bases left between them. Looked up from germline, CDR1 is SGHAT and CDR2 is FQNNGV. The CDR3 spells CASSRGSQVYTDTQYF. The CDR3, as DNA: TGTGCCAGCAGCCGGGGGAGTCAGGTGTACACAGATACGCAGTATTTT.

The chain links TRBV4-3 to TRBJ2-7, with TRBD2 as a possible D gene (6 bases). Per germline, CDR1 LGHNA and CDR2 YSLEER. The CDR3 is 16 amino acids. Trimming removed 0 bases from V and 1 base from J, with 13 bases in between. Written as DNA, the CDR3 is TGCGCCAGCAGCCAAGATTGGAGGGCCCGTTCCTACGAGCAGTACTTC. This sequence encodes CASSQDWRARSYEQYF.

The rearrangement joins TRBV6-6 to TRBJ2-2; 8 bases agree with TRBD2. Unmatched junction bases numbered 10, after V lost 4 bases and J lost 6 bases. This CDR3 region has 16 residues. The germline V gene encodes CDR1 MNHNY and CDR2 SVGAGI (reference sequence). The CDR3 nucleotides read TGTGCCAGCAGTTCCCCGGATAGCGGGGTGGCCGGGGAGCTGTTTTTT. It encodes CASSSPDSGVAGELFF.

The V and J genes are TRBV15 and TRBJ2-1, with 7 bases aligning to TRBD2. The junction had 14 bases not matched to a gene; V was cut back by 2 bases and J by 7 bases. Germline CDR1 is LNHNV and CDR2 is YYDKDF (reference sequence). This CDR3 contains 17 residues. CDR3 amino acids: CATSRPPLWEGINEQFF. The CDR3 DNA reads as TGTGCCACCAGCAGACCCCCGTTGTGGGAGGGGATAAATGAGCAGTTCTTC.

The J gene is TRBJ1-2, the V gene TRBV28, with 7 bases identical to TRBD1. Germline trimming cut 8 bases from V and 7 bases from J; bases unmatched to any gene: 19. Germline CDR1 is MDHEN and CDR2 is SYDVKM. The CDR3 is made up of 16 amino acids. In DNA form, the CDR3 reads TGTGCCAGCCGGCCATACCAGGGGGTAGCAAAGAGTGGCTACACCTTC. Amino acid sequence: CASRPYQGVAKSGYTF.

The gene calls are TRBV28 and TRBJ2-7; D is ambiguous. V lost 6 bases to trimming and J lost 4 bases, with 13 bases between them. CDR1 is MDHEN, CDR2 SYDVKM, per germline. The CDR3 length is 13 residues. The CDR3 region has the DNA TGTGCCAGCAGCCCCCAGCCCCCGTACGAGCAGTACTTC. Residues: CASSPQPPYEQYF.

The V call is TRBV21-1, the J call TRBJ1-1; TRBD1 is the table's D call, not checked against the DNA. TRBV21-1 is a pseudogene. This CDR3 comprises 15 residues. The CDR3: CASSKWQDRGEEAFF. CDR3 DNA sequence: TGTGCCAGCAGCAAATGGCAGGACAGGGGAGAAGAAGCTTTCTTT.